A selection of T cell receptor beta chains follows, all from one sample in a study of blood T cell repertoires in COVID-19. Clones were read by immunoSEQ multiplex PCR, and TCRdb kept only the in-frame ones, dropping some. The sample lists about 110,000 clones, 82% seen once, with about 15% in the top ten. The source material was peripheral blood. The receptors were gathered from an older woman with acute or convalescent COVID-19. The CDR3 runs from the conserved cysteine through the conserved F or W. D genes are given only for firm matches. Only some rows state a clone size, as once, few, many or a class for expanded clones.

v_call: TRBV6-2/TRBV6-3; clone_size: .; d_call: .; j_call: TRBJ1-5; cdr3_nt: TGTGCCAGCAGCCGTATTGGAGGAGAGCAGCCCCAGCATTTT; cdr3_aa: CASSRIGGEQPQHF
v_call: TRBV20-1; clone_size: .; d_call: .; j_call: TRBJ1-4; cdr3_nt: TGCAGTGCTAGGTATAGTGAAAAACTGTTTTTT; cdr3_aa: CSARYSEKLFF
v_call: TRBV5-1; clone_size: .; d_call: TRBD2; j_call: TRBJ2-1; cdr3_nt: TGCGCCAGCAGCGACCCGGGACTAGGTTACAATGAGCAGTTCTTC; cdr3_aa: CASSDPGLGYNEQFF
v_call: TRBV19; clone_size: once; d_call: TRBD2; j_call: TRBJ2-3; cdr3_nt: TGTGCCAGTAGTACGGTCCTAGCGGCAAGCACAGATACGCAGTATTTT; cdr3_aa: CASSTVLAASTDTQYF
v_call: TRBV6-5; clone_size: .; d_call: TRBD1; j_call: TRBJ2-1; cdr3_nt: TGTGCCAGCAGTTACGGAATATGGACAGGGGACAATGAGCAGTTCTTC; cdr3_aa: CASSYGIWTGDNEQFF
v_call: TRBV10-1; clone_size: once; d_call: .; j_call: TRBJ2-5; cdr3_nt: TGCGCCAGCACGGACTCGGAAGAGACCCAGTACTTC; cdr3_aa: CASTDSEETQYF
v_call: TRBV5-4; clone_size: .; d_call: .; j_call: TRBJ1-2; cdr3_nt: TGTGCCAGCAGGGACACAAGGTTTCACGGGAACTATGGCTACACCTTC; cdr3_aa: CASRDTRFHGNYGYTF
v_call: TRBV11-3; clone_size: .; d_call: .; j_call: TRBJ1-2; cdr3_nt: TGTGCCAGCAGCCCAGGCTTATCTAACTATGGCTACACCTTC; cdr3_aa: CASSPGLSNYGYTF
v_call: TRBV30; clone_size: few; d_call: .; j_call: TRBJ1-5; cdr3_nt: TGTGCCTGGAACAGGGAGGGCCCCAGTCAGCCCCAGCATTTT; cdr3_aa: CAWNREGPSQPQHF
v_call: TRBV13; clone_size: .; d_call: TRBD1; j_call: TRBJ2-1; cdr3_nt: TGTGCCAGCAGCTTAGAGGGACAGTACAATGAGCAGTTCTTC; cdr3_aa: CASSLEGQYNEQFF
v_call: TRBV7-2; clone_size: .; d_call: .; j_call: TRBJ1-4; cdr3_nt: TGTGCCAGCAGCCCCCAGCGAGGCGGCTTAATTTCTAATCTTGGAAAACTGTTTTTT; cdr3_aa: CASSPQRGGLISNLGKLFF
v_call: TRBV24-1; clone_size: .; d_call: .; j_call: TRBJ1-2; cdr3_nt: TGTGCCACCAGTGATGCGGACAGCTACACCTTC; cdr3_aa: CATSDADSYTF
v_call: TRBV6-5; clone_size: .; d_call: .; j_call: TRBJ1-2; cdr3_nt: TGTGCCAGCAGCCCGAGGGGGGGCAACAACTATGGCTACACCTTC; cdr3_aa: CASSPRGGNNYGYTF
v_call: TRBV6-2/TRBV6-3; clone_size: .; d_call: .; j_call: TRBJ2-3; cdr3_nt: TGTGCCAGCAGTTACCTCGACAGCCTAATCACAGATACGCAGTATTTT; cdr3_aa: CASSYLDSLITDTQYF
v_call: TRBV20-1; clone_size: .; d_call: TRBD1; j_call: TRBJ1-2; cdr3_nt: TGCAGTGCTAGTATGGGGGACAGGGGTCGTGGCTACACCTTC; cdr3_aa: CSASMGDRGRGYTF
v_call: TRBV13; clone_size: .; d_call: TRBD2; j_call: TRBJ2-3; cdr3_nt: TGTGCCAGCAGCCCCAGCGGGGGTGGTTTTACGCAGTATTTT; cdr3_aa: CASSPSGGGFTQYF
v_call: TRBV6-2/TRBV6-3; clone_size: .; d_call: .; j_call: TRBJ1-6; cdr3_nt: TGTGCCAGCAGTTTGGTGCCGGAGGGCTCACCCCTCCACTTT; cdr3_aa: CASSLVPEGSPLHF
v_call: TRBV29-1; clone_size: .; d_call: TRBD2; j_call: TRBJ2-1; cdr3_nt: TGCAGCGTTGAAGGCGGGGGGGAGTACAATGAGCAGTTCTTC; cdr3_aa: CSVEGGGEYNEQFF
v_call: TRBV30; clone_size: .; d_call: TRBD2; j_call: TRBJ2-3; cdr3_nt: TGTGCCTGGACCGGGCGGGGGGGCGCAGATACGCAGTATTTT; cdr3_aa: CAWTGRGGADTQYF
v_call: TRBV28; clone_size: .; d_call: .; j_call: TRBJ1-1; cdr3_nt: TGTGCCAGCAGTCTCTCCTCCAAGCCTGAAGCTTTCTTT; cdr3_aa: CASSLSSKPEAFF
v_call: TRBV28; clone_size: .; d_call: .; j_call: TRBJ2-7; cdr3_nt: TGTGCCAGCAGTTTATACCGAGGGAGCGAGCAGTACTTC; cdr3_aa: CASSLYRGSEQYF
v_call: TRBV18; clone_size: .; d_call: TRBD2; j_call: TRBJ2-3; cdr3_nt: TGTGCCAGCTCACCAAGGACTAGCCGGGGCGCAGATACGCAGTATTTT; cdr3_aa: CASSPRTSRGADTQYF
v_call: TRBV20-1; clone_size: few; d_call: .; j_call: TRBJ1-2; cdr3_nt: TGCAGTGCCCCGTTTGGCTACACCTTC; cdr3_aa: CSAPFGYTF
v_call: TRBV5-4; clone_size: .; d_call: .; j_call: TRBJ2-1; cdr3_nt: TGTGCCAGCAGCCATGACCGGGACAATGAGCAGTTCTTC; cdr3_aa: CASSHDRDNEQFF
v_call: TRBV7-8; clone_size: .; d_call: .; j_call: TRBJ1-6; cdr3_nt: TGTGCCAGCAGCCCCAGGGTGTCACCCCTCCACTTT; cdr3_aa: CASSPRVSPLHF
v_call: TRBV6-5; clone_size: .; d_call: TRBD2; j_call: TRBJ2-7; cdr3_nt: TGTGCCAGCAGTTACTCGAAGGATAGCGGGGGCTACGAGCAGTACTTC; cdr3_aa: CASSYSKDSGGYEQYF
v_call: TRBV5-4; clone_size: few; d_call: TRBD1; j_call: TRBJ2-2; cdr3_nt: TGTGCCAGCAGCTTGGGGTCAGGGGGGAACACCGGGGAGCTGTTTTTT; cdr3_aa: CASSLGSGGNTGELFF
v_call: TRBV4-2; clone_size: .; d_call: .; j_call: TRBJ1-2; cdr3_nt: TGTGCCAGCAGCCCGAGGTCGGCCGATAACTATGGCTACACCTTC; cdr3_aa: CASSPRSADNYGYTF
v_call: TRBV7-2; clone_size: .; d_call: .; j_call: TRBJ2-7; cdr3_nt: TGTGCCAGCAGCCCCCCTTATGTTGGGACTTCCTACGAGCAGTACTTC; cdr3_aa: CASSPPYVGTSYEQYF
v_call: TRBV30; clone_size: once; d_call: .; j_call: TRBJ1-3; cdr3_nt: TGTGCTCGGACGGGGAAAGCTGGAAACACCATATATTTT; cdr3_aa: CARTGKAGNTIYF
v_call: TRBV11-2; clone_size: .; d_call: TRBD1; j_call: TRBJ2-1; cdr3_nt: TGTGCCAGCAGCTGGACAGGGATGTCCTACAATGAGCAGTTCTTC; cdr3_aa: CASSWTGMSYNEQFF
v_call: TRBV11-3; clone_size: .; d_call: .; j_call: TRBJ1-2; cdr3_nt: TGTGCCAGCAGCTTAGATAATAACTATGGCTACACCTTC; cdr3_aa: CASSLDNNYGYTF
v_call: TRBV29-1; clone_size: .; d_call: .; j_call: TRBJ1-2; cdr3_nt: TGCAGCGCCCGGGGGGAGGATGGCTACACCTTC; cdr3_aa: CSARGEDGYTF
v_call: TRBV12-5; clone_size: .; d_call: .; j_call: TRBJ2-7; cdr3_nt: TGTGCTAGTGGTTTGGTAGGCGGGGCGGAGGAGCAGTACTTC; cdr3_aa: CASGLVGGAEEQYF
v_call: TRBV3-1/TRBV3-2; clone_size: .; d_call: .; j_call: TRBJ1-3; cdr3_nt: TGTGCCAGCAGCCTCGGGACTTCTGGAAACACCATATATTTT; cdr3_aa: CASSLGTSGNTIYF
v_call: TRBV6-6; clone_size: .; d_call: TRBD1; j_call: TRBJ2-7; cdr3_nt: TGTGCCAGCAGTTCCGAAATACAGGGGACCCCCTACGAGCAGTACTTC; cdr3_aa: CASSSEIQGTPYEQYF
v_call: TRBV6-5; clone_size: once; d_call: TRBD2; j_call: TRBJ2-7; cdr3_nt: TGTGCCAGCAGTTTAACTAGCGGGGGGGCCAGCCACGAGCAGTACTTC; cdr3_aa: CASSLTSGGASHEQYF
v_call: TRBV6-5; clone_size: .; d_call: TRBD1; j_call: TRBJ2-2; cdr3_nt: TGTGCCAGCAGGGGGACAGCTAACACCGGGGAGCTGTTTTTT; cdr3_aa: CASRGTANTGELFF
v_call: TRBV2; clone_size: .; d_call: TRBD1; j_call: TRBJ1-5; cdr3_nt: TGTGCCAGCAGCGGGACAGGGAATCAGCCCCAGCATTTT; cdr3_aa: CASSGTGNQPQHF
v_call: TRBV3-1/TRBV3-2; clone_size: once; d_call: TRBD1; j_call: TRBJ1-4; cdr3_nt: TGTGCCAGCAGCCCCCCAGGAGGGACAGGGCGGGAAAAACTGTTTTTT; cdr3_aa: CASSPPGGTGREKLFF
v_call: TRBV10-3; clone_size: .; d_call: TRBD1; j_call: TRBJ1-6; cdr3_nt: TGTGCCATCAGTGGGGGACAGGCTGACTCACCCCTCCACTTT; cdr3_aa: CAISGGQADSPLHF
v_call: TRBV27; clone_size: .; d_call: TRBD1; j_call: TRBJ2-7; cdr3_nt: TGTGCCAGCAGACCCAAGACAGGGGACTCCTACGAGCAGTACTTC; cdr3_aa: CASRPKTGDSYEQYF
v_call: TRBV11-2; clone_size: .; d_call: .; j_call: TRBJ2-6; cdr3_nt: TGTGCCAGCAGCACTCAGGGGGGAGCTGGGGCCAACGTCCTGACTTTC; cdr3_aa: CASSTQGGAGANVLTF
v_call: TRBV30; clone_size: .; d_call: .; j_call: TRBJ2-2; cdr3_nt: TGTGCCTGGAGCAGAACGAGGACCGGGGAGCTGTTTTTT; cdr3_aa: CAWSRTRTGELFF
v_call: TRBV2; clone_size: .; d_call: TRBD2; j_call: TRBJ2-1; cdr3_nt: TGTGCCAGCAGGGAGCGGGGGGGCCCCAATGAGCAGTTCTTC; cdr3_aa: CASRERGGPNEQFF
v_call: TRBV7-2; clone_size: .; d_call: .; j_call: TRBJ1-4; cdr3_nt: TGTGCCAGCAGCCCTAGCGGGGGTTCTAATGAAAAACTGTTTTTT; cdr3_aa: CASSPSGGSNEKLFF
v_call: TRBV2; clone_size: .; d_call: TRBD1; j_call: TRBJ1-2; cdr3_nt: TGTGCCAGCAGTGAAAGACAGGGAAGTTTACGGGGCTACACCTTC; cdr3_aa: CASSERQGSLRGYTF
v_call: TRBV6-5; clone_size: once; d_call: .; j_call: TRBJ1-5; cdr3_nt: TGTGCCAGCAGTTACTCAGGGGTGGACAATCAGCCCCAGCATTTT; cdr3_aa: CASSYSGVDNQPQHF
v_call: TRBV27; clone_size: .; d_call: TRBD1; j_call: TRBJ1-2; cdr3_nt: TGTGCCAGCAGTTCAACCCAGAACAGGGGGAAGAGGGGCTACACCTTC; cdr3_aa: CASSSTQNRGKRGYTF
v_call: TRBV7-9; clone_size: .; d_call: .; j_call: TRBJ2-6; cdr3_nt: TGTGCCAGCAGCCTGACAGGCTCTGGGGCCAACGTCCTGACTTTC; cdr3_aa: CASSLTGSGANVLTF
v_call: TRBV6-4; clone_size: .; d_call: TRBD2; j_call: TRBJ2-3; cdr3_nt: TGTGCCAGCAGCCTCGCGGGGGGCACCCTCGGGGATACGCAGTATTTT; cdr3_aa: CASSLAGGTLGDTQYF
v_call: TRBV19; clone_size: once; d_call: TRBD1; j_call: TRBJ2-2; cdr3_nt: TGTGCCAGTAGTTTGAGACAGGGGGTGAGCGGGGAGCTGTTTTTT; cdr3_aa: CASSLRQGVSGELFF
v_call: TRBV18; clone_size: .; d_call: TRBD1; j_call: TRBJ2-2; cdr3_nt: TGTGCCAGCTCACCCCCGGGACAGGGCCGAAACACCGGGGAGCTGTTTTTT; cdr3_aa: CASSPPGQGRNTGELFF
v_call: TRBV19; clone_size: few; d_call: TRBD1; j_call: TRBJ1-2; cdr3_nt: TGTGCCAGTAAACCGTCCAGGGGGCGCGTCGGCTACACCTTC; cdr3_aa: CASKPSRGRVGYTF
v_call: TRBV5-4; clone_size: once; d_call: TRBD2; j_call: TRBJ2-7; cdr3_nt: TGTGCCAGCAGCTTGGATCTAGCGGGCAACGAGCAGTACTTC; cdr3_aa: CASSLDLAGNEQYF
v_call: TRBV24-1; clone_size: once; d_call: .; j_call: TRBJ1-1; cdr3_nt: TGTGCCACCAGTGATAACAGAGGGAGAACTGAAGCTTTCTTT; cdr3_aa: CATSDNRGRTEAFF
v_call: TRBV28; clone_size: .; d_call: TRBD1; j_call: TRBJ1-2; cdr3_nt: TGTGCCAGCAGTTCATCCCCTCTAGGACAGGATGGATACACCTTC; cdr3_aa: CASSSSPLGQDGYTF
v_call: TRBV11-2; clone_size: .; d_call: TRBD2; j_call: TRBJ2-1; cdr3_nt: TGTGCCAGCAGCTTAGAAGCGGGGTCCTACAATGAGCAGTTCTTC; cdr3_aa: CASSLEAGSYNEQFF
v_call: TRBV24-1; clone_size: .; d_call: .; j_call: TRBJ1-5; cdr3_nt: TGTGCCACCAGTGGAGTGGATCAGCCCCAGCATTTT; cdr3_aa: CATSGVDQPQHF